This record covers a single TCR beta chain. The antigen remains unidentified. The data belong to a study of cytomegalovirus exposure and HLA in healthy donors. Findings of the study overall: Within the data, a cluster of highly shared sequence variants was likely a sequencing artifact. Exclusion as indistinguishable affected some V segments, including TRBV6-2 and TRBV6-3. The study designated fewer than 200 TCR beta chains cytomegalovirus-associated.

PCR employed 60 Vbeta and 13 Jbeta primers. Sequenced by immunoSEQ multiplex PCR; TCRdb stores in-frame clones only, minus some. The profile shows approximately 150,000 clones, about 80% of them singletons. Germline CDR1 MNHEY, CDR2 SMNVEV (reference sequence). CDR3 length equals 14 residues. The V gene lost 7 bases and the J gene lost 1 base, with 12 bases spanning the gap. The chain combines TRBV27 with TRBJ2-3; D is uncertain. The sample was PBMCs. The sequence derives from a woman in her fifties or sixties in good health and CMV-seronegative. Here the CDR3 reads CASKSRGGTDTQYF. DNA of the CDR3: TGTGCCAGCAAGTCTCGCGGAGGCACAGATACGCAGTATTTT.